The 4 T cell receptor beta chains below come from one sample, sequenced in a study of cytomegalovirus exposure and HLA in healthy donors. PCR involved 60 Vbeta and 13 Jbeta primers. Only in-frame clones appear in the TCRdb table, and some are missing; sequencing was by immunoSEQ multiplex PCR. There are tens of thousands of clones in the sample; roughly four fifths occur only once, and 6% to 6.5% lies in the top ten. Sequencing was carried out using PBMCs. The receptors shown here come from a man aged 45-65 years in good health and CMV-seronegative.

The chain links TRBV9 to TRBJ2-5; D unclear. Germline assignment: CDR1 SGDLS and CDR2 YYNGEE. There are 15 residues in the CDR3. V lost 0 bases, J lost 5 bases, and 14 bases lay in between. This chain's CDR3 is CASSVDTRMGETQYF. Written as DNA, the CDR3 is TGTGCCAGCAGCGTAGATACTCGGATGGGCGAGACCCAGTACTTC.

The chain combines TRBV4-2 with TRBJ2-3, with 14 bases identical to TRBD2. This CDR3 spans 17 amino acids. In germline, CDR1 is LGHNA, CDR2 YNFKEQ. J was trimmed by 3 bases and V by 6 bases; bases with no gene match: 8. Here the CDR3 reads CASRPTGTSGGTDTQYF. CDR3 nucleotide sequence: TGTGCCAGCAGACCGACCGGGACTAGCGGGGGAACAGATACGCAGTATTTT.

The chain is built from TRBV28 and TRBJ1-1; D is perhaps TRBD1 (5 bases). This CDR3 spans 14 amino acids. Germline CDR1 and CDR2: MDHEN and SYDVKM. Trimming took off 2 bases at V and 5 bases at J, with 12 bases between the two ends. In nucleotides, the CDR3 is TGTGCCAGCAGTTTAAGCAGGGTAGGGACTGAAGCTTTCTTT. Residues: CASSLSRVGTEAFF.

The chain joins TRBV19 to TRBJ1-1; weak D call: TRBD1 (6 bases). CDR1 LNHDA and CDR2 SQIVND come from the germline V gene (reference sequence). Trimming removed 0 bases at V and 0 bases at J, with 14 bases between. The CDR3 spans 17 residues. CDR3 nucleotide sequence: TGTGCCAGTAGTATAGATCATTCCGGACAGCTGAACACTGAAGCTTTCTTT. Protein: CASSIDHSGQLNTEAFF. The variable domain in full, with the rest retrieved from reference TRBV19 and TRBJ1-1, is DGGITQSPKYLFRKEGQNVTLSCEQNLNHDAMYWYRQDPGQGLRLIYYSQIVNDFQKGDIAEGYSVSREKKESFPLTVTSAQKNPTAFYLCASSIDHSGQLNTEAFFGQGTRLTVV.